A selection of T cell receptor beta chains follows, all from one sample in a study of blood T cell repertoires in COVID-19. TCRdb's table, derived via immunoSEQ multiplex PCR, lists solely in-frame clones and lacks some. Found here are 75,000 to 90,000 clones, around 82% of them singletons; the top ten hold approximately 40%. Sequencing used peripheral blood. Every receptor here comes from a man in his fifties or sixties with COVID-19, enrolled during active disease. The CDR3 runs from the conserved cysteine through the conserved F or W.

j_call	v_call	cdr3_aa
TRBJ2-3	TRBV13	CASSLGGRRGDTQYF
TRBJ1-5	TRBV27	CASSSGTGAQPQHF
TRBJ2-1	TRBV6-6	CASSYPGQTSGSNEFF
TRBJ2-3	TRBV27	CASRGLAGGLDTQYF
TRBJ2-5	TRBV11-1	CASSIPQETQYF
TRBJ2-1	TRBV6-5	CASRSSGGYNEQFF
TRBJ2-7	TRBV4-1	CASSQASGGSYEQYF
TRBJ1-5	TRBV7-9	CASSFGRDRDSNQPQHF
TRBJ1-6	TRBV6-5	CASNEVSYNSPLHF
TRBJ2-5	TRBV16	CASSRTGVSETQYF